These T cell receptor beta chains were read from a single sample in a study of T cell responses to AZD1222 COVID-19 vaccine. TCRdb's copy holds only in-frame clones and misses some; the assay was immunoSEQ multiplex PCR. The sample has over 110,000 clones; more than 90% are singletons. The sample in question was peripheral blood, obtained on day 0 of AZD1222 vaccination. These receptors originate from an adult in good health. CDR3s include the opening cysteine and the closing phenylalanine or tryptophan. Fields, in order: D gene, V gene, J gene, CDR3 length, clone size, CDR3 DNA, CDR3 protein. A D gene is named only where the DNA matches it firmly. Size values are once, few and many counts, or a class for expanded clones, and some rows have none.

>-|TRBV9|TRBJ1-1|15|once
TGTGCCAGCAGCCCAACCGTCACGGGGAACACTGAAGCTTTCTTT
CASSPTVTGNTEAFF
>TRBD2|TRBV7-9|TRBJ2-7|19|-
TGTGCCAGCAGCTCCGCAGGAGCGGGAGTGGCCAAACGGTCCTACGAGCAGTACTTC
CASSSAGAGVAKRSYEQYF
>TRBD1|TRBV5-1|TRBJ2-7|16|few
TGCGCCAGCAGCTTCATACCCGGGACAGGGGGTTACGAGCAGTACTTC
CASSFIPGTGGYEQYF
>-|TRBV5-4|TRBJ2-7|16|-
TGTGCCAGCAGCCCCGTGGGATGGACAGATCGTCAGGAGCAGTACTTC
CASSPVGWTDRQEQYF
>TRBD1|TRBV5-1|TRBJ2-7|15|once
TGCGCCAGCAGCCCGGGGACAGAGTATACCTACGAGCAGTACTTC
CASSPGTEYTYEQYF
>TRBD2|TRBV12-5|TRBJ2-5|15|-
TGTGCTAGTGGTTTGGTAACGGGAGGGCCAGAGACCCAGTACTTC
CASGLVTGGPETQYF
>-|TRBV5-4|TRBJ2-7|13|-
TGTGCCAGCAGCGAGGACACCTACTACGAGCAGTACTTC
CASSEDTYYEQYF
>-|TRBV29-1|TRBJ1-4|13|-
TGCAGCGTTGGATGGGGGCGAAGTGAAAAACTGTTTTTT
CSVGWGRSEKLFF
>-|TRBV3-1/TRBV3-2|TRBJ1-1|11|-
TGTGCCAGCAGTCGAAGCACTGAAGCTTTCTTT
CASSRSTEAFF
>TRBD1|TRBV11-2|TRBJ1-2|16|-
TGTGCCAGCAGCCCCATCAGACAGGGGAGTAACTATGGCTACACCTTC
CASSPIRQGSNYGYTF
>-|TRBV6-2/TRBV6-3|TRBJ2-1|14|-
TGTGCCAGCAGCTCTCTAGCATCTACAAATGAGCAGTTCTTC
CASSSLASTNEQFF
>TRBD1|TRBV27|TRBJ1-1|15|-
TGTGCCAGCGGAGGGGACAGGGGGCGTTTAGCTGAAGCTTTCTTT
CASGGDRGRLAEAFF
>-|TRBV7-9|TRBJ2-4|15|-
TGTGCCAGCAGCTTCAGTCAGGAGTCCGGAAACATTCAGTACTTC
CASSFSQESGNIQYF
>-|TRBV3-1/TRBV3-2|TRBJ2-1|13|-
TGTGCCAGCAGCCGAGTGGTTGTAGCTGAGCAGTTCTTC
CASSRVVVAEQFF
>-|TRBV29-1|TRBJ2-5|14|-
TGCAGCGTTTACAACGGGGCGAGGCAGGAGACCCAGTACTTC
CSVYNGARQETQYF
>-|TRBV19|TRBJ1-5|14|-
TGTGCCAGTAGGGCTACATCGGGAGGTCAGCCCCAGCATTTT
CASRATSGGQPQHF
>TRBD1|TRBV2|TRBJ1-1|15|-
TGTGCCAGCACCTTACTTCCTATTGGGACAGCTGAAGCTTTCTTT
CASTLLPIGTAEAFF
>TRBD1|TRBV5-1|TRBJ2-1|15|-
TGCGCCAGCAGCCCGGGGACAGGGGGCATCGATGAGCAGTTCTTC
CASSPGTGGIDEQFF
>TRBD2|TRBV5-1|TRBJ2-7|17|-
TGCGCCAGCAGCCTTAGAATTCAGACTAGCGCATCCTACGAGCAGTACTTC
CASSLRIQTSASYEQYF
>TRBD1|TRBV15|TRBJ1-3|19|-
TGTGCCACCAGCAGAGAAATAGGGACAGGATCCCTCTCTGGAAACACCATATATTTT
CATSREIGTGSLSGNTIYF
>-|TRBV19|TRBJ2-1|14|-
TGTGCCAGTAGTCTAATAGGAGGCTACAATGAGCAGTTCTTC
CASSLIGGYNEQFF
>-|TRBV6-5|TRBJ1-6|13|-
TGTGCCAGCAGTTACGGAGGGGATTCACCCCTCCACTTT
CASSYGGDSPLHF
>-|TRBV7-9|TRBJ2-2|18|-
TGTGCCAGCAGCCAAAACCTTTGGGGACGTCCGAACACCGGGGAGCTGTTTTTT
CASSQNLWGRPNTGELFF
>-|TRBV24-1|TRBJ1-5|13|-
TGTGCCATCGTCCGGGGGACTGGACAGCCCCAGCATTTT
CAIVRGTGQPQHF
>TRBD1|TRBV7-9|TRBJ1-4|14|-
TGTGCCAGCAGTTGGACAGGGGGAGATGAAAAACTGTTTTTT
CASSWTGGDEKLFF
>-|TRBV5-1|TRBJ2-7|13|-
TGCGCCAGCAGCTTAAACAGAGGCGACGAGCAGTACTTC
CASSLNRGDEQYF
>-|TRBV5-4|TRBJ1-1|15|-
TGTGCCAGCAGCTTGGTACCCAGGGTGAACACTGAAGCTTTCTTT
CASSLVPRVNTEAFF
>-|TRBV6-6|TRBJ1-6|12|-
TGTGCCAGCAGTTACTCGGGGGGGTCCCTCCACTTT
CASSYSGGSLHF
>-|TRBV28|TRBJ2-1|17|-
TGTGCCAGCAGTTCTTTTGGCGGGATGCACTCCTACAATGAGCAGTTCTTC
CASSSFGGMHSYNEQFF
>-|TRBV7-8|TRBJ1-4|16|-
TGTGCCAGCAGCTCGCGACGGGATGGGACTTTCGGAAAACTGTTTTTT
CASSSRRDGTFGKLFF
>-|TRBV5-6|TRBJ1-1|13|once
TGTGCCAGCAGCTTGGGACCGAACACTGAAGCTTTCTTT
CASSLGPNTEAFF
>TRBD2|TRBV9|TRBJ2-5|16|-
TGTGCCAGCAGTGCAGGACTAGCGGGTGTCGGGGAGACCCAGTACTTC
CASSAGLAGVGETQYF
>-|TRBV7-9|TRBJ2-7|11|-
TGTGCCATCACAAATGGGGACGAGCAGTACTTC
CAITNGDEQYF
>-|TRBV2|TRBJ2-7|13|once
TGTGCCAGCAGAAGGGACACCTCCTACGAGCAGTACTTC
CASRRDTSYEQYF
>-|TRBV19|TRBJ2-1|13|-
TGTGCCAGTAGTATAAGAGGGGACAATGAGCAGTTCTTC
CASSIRGDNEQFF
>-|TRBV5-1|TRBJ1-1|13|-
TGCGCCAGCAGCTTGCGCGGGAGCACTGAAGCTTTCTTT
CASSLRGSTEAFF
>-|TRBV28|TRBJ2-7|14|-
TGTGCCAGCGTTGAAGGGACATCTACCTACGAGCAGTACTTC
CASVEGTSTYEQYF
>-|TRBV5-1|TRBJ2-7|15|-
TGCGCCAGCAGCTTGGGGGCAGGGAACCTCAACGAGCAGTACTTC
CASSLGAGNLNEQYF
>TRBD2|TRBV24-1|TRBJ2-1|14|-
TGTGCCACCAGTGCTACTAGCGGATACAATGAGCAGTTCTTC
CATSATSGYNEQFF
>-|TRBV28|TRBJ1-5|17|-
TGTGCCAGCAGTTTCTGGGGTGGGGGGAGAGGCAATCAGCCCCAGCATTTT
CASSFWGGGRGNQPQHF
>-|TRBV29-1|TRBJ1-1|15|-
TGCAGCGTTGAAGCCCACAGTCAGGGGAAGACTGAAGCTTTCTTT
CSVEAHSQGKTEAFF
>-|TRBV27|TRBJ1-1|13|-
TGTGCCAGCAGTCTGTGGACAGACACTGAAGCTTTCTTT
CASSLWTDTEAFF
>-|TRBV6-5|TRBJ2-2|14|few
TGTGCCAGCAGGCTCCAGGGTCCCACCGGGGAGCTGTTTTTT
CASRLQGPTGELFF
>TRBD1|TRBV2|TRBJ1-2|13|-
TGTGCCATACGAGACAGGGAAGGGGATGGCTACACCTTC
CAIRDREGDGYTF